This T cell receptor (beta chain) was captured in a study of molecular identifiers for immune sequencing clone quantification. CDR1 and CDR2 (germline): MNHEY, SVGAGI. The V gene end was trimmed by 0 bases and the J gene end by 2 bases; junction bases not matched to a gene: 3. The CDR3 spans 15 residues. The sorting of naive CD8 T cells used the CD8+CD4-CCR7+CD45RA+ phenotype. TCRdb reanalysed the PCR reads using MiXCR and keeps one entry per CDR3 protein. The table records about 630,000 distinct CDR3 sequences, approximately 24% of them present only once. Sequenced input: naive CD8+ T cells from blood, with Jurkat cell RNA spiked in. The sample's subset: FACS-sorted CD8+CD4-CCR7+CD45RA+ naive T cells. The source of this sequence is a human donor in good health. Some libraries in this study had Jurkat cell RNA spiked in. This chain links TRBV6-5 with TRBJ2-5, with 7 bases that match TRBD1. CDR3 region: CASSYSPGQQETQYF. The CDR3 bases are TGTGCCAGCAGTTACTCTCCGGGACAGCAAGAGACCCAGTACTTC.